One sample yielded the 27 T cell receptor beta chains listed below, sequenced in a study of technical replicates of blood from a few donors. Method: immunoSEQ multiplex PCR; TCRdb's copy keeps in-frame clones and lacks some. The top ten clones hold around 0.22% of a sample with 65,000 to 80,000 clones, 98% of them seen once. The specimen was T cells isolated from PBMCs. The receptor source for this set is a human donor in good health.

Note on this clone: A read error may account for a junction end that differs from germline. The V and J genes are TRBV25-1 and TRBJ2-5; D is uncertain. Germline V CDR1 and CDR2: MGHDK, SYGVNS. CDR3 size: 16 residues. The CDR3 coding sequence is TGTGCCAGCAGTGAATTGGTTAGCCTAATCCAACAGACCCAGTACTTC. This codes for CASSELVSLIQQTQYF. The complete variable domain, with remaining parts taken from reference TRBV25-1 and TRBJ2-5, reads EADIYQTPRYLVIGTGKKITLECSQTMGHDKMYWYQQDPGMELHLIHYSYGVNSTEKGDLSSESTVSRIRTEHFPLTLESARPSHTSQYLCASSELVSLIQQTQYFGPGTRLLVL.

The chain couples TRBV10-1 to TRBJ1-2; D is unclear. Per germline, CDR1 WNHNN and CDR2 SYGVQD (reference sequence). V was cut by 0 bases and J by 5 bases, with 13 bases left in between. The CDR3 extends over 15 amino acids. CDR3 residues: CASSESRSIYYGYTF. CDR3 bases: TGCGCCAGCAGTGAGTCCAGGTCTATCTATTATGGCTACACCTTC.

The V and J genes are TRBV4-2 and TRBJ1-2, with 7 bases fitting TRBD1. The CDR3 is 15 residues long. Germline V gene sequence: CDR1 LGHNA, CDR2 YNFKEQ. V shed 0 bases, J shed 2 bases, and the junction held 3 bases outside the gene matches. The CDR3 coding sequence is TGTGCCAGCAGCCAAGAAGGGGGACAGAACTATGGCTACACCTTC. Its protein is CASSQEGGQNYGYTF.

The CDR3 DNA sequence: TGTGCCAGCAGCCGCAAGCGGGAATCCCACGAGCAGTACTTC. Encoded protein: CASSRKRESHEQYF. The chain joins TRBV6-5 to TRBJ2-7; TRBD2 matches at 7 bases. Germline-derived CDR1 and CDR2 are MNHEY and SVGAGI. V dropped 6 bases and J dropped 5; count of bases not matched to a gene: 10. The CDR3 is 14 amino acids.

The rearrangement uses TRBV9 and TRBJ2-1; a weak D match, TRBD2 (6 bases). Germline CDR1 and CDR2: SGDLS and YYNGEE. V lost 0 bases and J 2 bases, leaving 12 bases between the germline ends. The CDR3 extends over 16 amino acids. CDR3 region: CASSVGLAPTYNEQFF. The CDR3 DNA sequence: TGTGCCAGCAGCGTAGGTCTAGCGCCGACCTACAATGAGCAGTTCTTC.

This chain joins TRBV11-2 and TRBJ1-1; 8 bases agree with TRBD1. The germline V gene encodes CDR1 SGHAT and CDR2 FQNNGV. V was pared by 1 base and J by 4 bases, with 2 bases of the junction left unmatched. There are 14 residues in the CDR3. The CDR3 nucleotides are TGTGCCAGCAGCTTAGTACAGGGGGTCACTGAAGCTTTCTTT. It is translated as CASSLVQGVTEAFF.

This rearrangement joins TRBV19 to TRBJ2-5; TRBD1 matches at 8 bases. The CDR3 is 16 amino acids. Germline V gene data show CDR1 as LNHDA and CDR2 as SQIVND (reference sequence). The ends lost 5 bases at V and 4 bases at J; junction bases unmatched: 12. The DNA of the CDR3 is TGTGCCAGTAGTTTCGCTGGACAGGGCGACGCAGAGACCCAGTACTTC. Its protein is CASSFAGQGDAETQYF.

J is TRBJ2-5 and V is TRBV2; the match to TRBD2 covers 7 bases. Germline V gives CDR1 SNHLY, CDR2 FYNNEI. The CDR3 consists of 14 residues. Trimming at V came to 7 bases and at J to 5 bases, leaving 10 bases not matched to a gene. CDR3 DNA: TGTGCCAGCACGGTCGGGGGGAGTGGGGAGACCCAGTACTTC. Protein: CASTVGGSGETQYF.

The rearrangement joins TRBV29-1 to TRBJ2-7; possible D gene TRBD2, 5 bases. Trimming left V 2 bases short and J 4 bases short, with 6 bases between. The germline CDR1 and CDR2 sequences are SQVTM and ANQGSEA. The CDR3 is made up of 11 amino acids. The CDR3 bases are TGCAGCGTTGAACTAGCTTACGAGCAGTACTTC. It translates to CSVELAYEQYF.

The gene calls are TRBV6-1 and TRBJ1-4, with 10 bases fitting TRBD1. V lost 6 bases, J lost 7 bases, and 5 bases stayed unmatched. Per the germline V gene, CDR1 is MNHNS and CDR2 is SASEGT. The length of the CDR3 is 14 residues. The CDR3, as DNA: TGTGCCAGCAGGTCCGGGACAGGGGCTGAAAAACTGTTTTTT. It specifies CASRSGTGAEKLFF.

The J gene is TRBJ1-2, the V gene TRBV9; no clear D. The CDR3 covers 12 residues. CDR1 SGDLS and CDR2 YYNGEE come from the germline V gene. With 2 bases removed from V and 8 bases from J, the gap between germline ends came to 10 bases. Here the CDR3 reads CASSVGGGGYTF. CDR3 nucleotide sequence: TGTGCCAGCAGCGTTGGAGGAGGCGGCTACACCTTC.

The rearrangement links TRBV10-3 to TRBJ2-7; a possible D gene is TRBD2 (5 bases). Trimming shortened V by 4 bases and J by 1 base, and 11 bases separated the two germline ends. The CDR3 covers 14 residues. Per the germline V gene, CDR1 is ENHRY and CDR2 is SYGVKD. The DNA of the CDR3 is TGTGCCATCAGTGTTGGAGGTGCTTCCTACGAGCAGTACTTC. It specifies CAISVGGASYEQYF.

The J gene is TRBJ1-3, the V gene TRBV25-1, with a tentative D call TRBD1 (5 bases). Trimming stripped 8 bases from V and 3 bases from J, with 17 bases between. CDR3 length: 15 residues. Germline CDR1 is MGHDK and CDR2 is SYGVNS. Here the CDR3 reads CASGGAGLIGNTIYF. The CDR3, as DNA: TGTGCCAGCGGTGGGGCAGGGTTGATTGGAAACACCATATATTTT.

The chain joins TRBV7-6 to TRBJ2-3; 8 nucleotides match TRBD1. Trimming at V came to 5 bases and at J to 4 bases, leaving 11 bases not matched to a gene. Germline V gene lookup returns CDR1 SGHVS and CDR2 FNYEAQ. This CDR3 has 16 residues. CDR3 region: CASSPFDDRGADTQYF. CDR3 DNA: TGTGCCAGCAGCCCCTTTGATGACAGGGGTGCAGATACGCAGTATTTT.

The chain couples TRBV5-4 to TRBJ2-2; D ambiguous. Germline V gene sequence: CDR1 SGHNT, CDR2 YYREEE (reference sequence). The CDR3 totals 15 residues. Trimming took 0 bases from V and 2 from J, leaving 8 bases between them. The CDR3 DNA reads TGTGCCAGCAGCTTGGACAGCCTTAACACCGGGGAGCTGTTTTTT. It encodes CASSLDSLNTGELFF.

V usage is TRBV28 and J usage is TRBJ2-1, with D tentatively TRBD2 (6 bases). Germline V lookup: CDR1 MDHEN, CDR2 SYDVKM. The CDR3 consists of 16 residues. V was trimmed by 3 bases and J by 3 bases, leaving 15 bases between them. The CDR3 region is CASSFWGEDDYNEQFF. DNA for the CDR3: TGTGCCAGCAGTTTTTGGGGGGAGGACGACTACAATGAGCAGTTCTTC.

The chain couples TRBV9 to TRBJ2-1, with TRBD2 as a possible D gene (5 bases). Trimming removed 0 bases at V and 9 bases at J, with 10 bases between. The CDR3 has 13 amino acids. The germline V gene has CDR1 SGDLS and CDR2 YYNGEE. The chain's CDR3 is CASSVGGEGEQFF. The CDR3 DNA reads TGTGCCAGCAGCGTAGGGGGAGAGGGTGAGCAGTTCTTC.

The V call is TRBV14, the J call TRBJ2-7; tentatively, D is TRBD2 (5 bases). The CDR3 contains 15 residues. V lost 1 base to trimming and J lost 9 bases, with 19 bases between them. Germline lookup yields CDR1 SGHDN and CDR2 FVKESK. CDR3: CASSQVVGVLDAQYF. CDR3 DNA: TGTGCCAGCAGCCAAGTGGTCGGAGTACTAGATGCGCAGTACTTC.

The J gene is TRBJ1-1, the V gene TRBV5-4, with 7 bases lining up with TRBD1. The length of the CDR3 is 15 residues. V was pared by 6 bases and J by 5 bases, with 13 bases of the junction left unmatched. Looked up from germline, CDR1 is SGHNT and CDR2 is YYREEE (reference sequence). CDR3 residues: CASTFQLTGPTEAFF. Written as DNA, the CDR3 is TGTGCCAGCACCTTTCAATTGACAGGGCCAACTGAAGCTTTCTTT.

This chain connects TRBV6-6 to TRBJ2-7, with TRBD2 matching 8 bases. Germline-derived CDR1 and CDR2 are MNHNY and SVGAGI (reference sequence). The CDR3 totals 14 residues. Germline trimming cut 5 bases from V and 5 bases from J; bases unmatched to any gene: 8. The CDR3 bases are TGTGCCAGCAGTCAAGGACTAGCCGGGCACGAGCAGTACTTC. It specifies CASSQGLAGHEQYF.

The CDR3: CASSLGGVYEQYF. As DNA, the CDR3 is TGTGCCAGCAGCTTGGGAGGAGTTTACGAGCAGTACTTC. The rearrangement uses TRBV5-4 and TRBJ2-7; D gene uncertain. This CDR3 contains 13 residues. V lost 0 bases, J lost 4 bases, and 8 bases lay in between. Germline CDR1 is SGHNT and CDR2 is YYREEE (reference sequence).

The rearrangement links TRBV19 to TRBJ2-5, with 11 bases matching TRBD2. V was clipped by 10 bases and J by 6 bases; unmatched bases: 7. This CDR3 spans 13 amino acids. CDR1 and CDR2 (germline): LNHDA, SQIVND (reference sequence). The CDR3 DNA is TGTGCCACCCAACTAGCGGGAGTAAAGACCCAGTACTTC. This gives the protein CATQLAGVKTQYF.

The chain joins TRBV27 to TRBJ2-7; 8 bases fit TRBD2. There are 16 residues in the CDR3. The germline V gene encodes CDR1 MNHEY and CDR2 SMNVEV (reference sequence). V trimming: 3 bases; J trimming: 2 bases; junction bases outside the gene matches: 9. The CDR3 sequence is CASSFLGSGDPYEQYF. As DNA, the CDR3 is TGTGCCAGCAGTTTCTTGGGTAGCGGGGACCCCTACGAGCAGTACTTC.

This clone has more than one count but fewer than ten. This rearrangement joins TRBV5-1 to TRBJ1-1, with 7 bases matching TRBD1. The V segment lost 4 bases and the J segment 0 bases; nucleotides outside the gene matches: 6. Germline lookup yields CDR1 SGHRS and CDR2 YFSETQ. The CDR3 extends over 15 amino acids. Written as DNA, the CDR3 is TGCGCCAGCAGCACAGGACAGGTCTTGAACACTGAAGCTTTCTTT. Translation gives CASSTGQVLNTEAFF.

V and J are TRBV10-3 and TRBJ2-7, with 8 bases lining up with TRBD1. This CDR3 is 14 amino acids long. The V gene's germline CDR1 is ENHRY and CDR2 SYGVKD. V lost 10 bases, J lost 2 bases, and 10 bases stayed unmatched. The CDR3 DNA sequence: TGTGCCAGCCAATCGGACAGGGCGGCCTACGAGCAGTACTTC. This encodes CASQSDRAAYEQYF.

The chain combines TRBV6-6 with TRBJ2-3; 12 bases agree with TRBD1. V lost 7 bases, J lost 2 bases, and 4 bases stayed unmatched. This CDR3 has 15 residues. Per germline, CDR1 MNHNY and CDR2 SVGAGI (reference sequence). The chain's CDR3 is CASKGQGAPTDTQYF. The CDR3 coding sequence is TGTGCCAGCAAGGGACAGGGGGCCCCCACAGATACGCAGTATTTT.

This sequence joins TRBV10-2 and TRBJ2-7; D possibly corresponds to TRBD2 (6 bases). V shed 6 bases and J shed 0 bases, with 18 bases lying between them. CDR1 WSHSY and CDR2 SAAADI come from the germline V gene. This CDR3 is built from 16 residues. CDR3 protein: CASRGPSVPVSYEQYF. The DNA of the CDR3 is TGCGCCAGCAGAGGACCTAGCGTCCCCGTCTCCTACGAGCAGTACTTC.